A single sample gave rise to the 13 T cell receptor beta chains below, sequenced in a study of Ad26.COV2.S vaccination and SARS-CoV-2 variants. Documented treatment: around 19 received Ad26.COV2.S at low or high dose, single or two shots; roughly 5 received placebo; per-sample allocation not given. Following the first vaccine or placebo injection, samples were taken on day 63. Method: immunoSEQ multiplex PCR; TCRdb's copy keeps in-frame clones and lacks some. The sample has a few hundred thousand clones, roughly 88% seen once. The material sequenced was peripheral blood, taken in a trial of Ad26.COV2.S vaccine versus placebo. The receptors come from a person between 18 and 60 years old who received the Ad26.COV2.S COVID-19 vaccine or a placebo.

The chain couples TRBV21-1 to TRBJ2-7; the table's D call, TRBD1, was not checked against the DNA. TRBV21-1 is a known pseudogene. The CDR3 is 14 amino acids. The CDR3 DNA reads as TGTGCCAGCAGCGGTGGGACAGGGGGGTACGAGCAGTACTTC. It codes for CASSGGTGGYEQYF.

As concerns this clone: At one end the junction does not follow the germline gene, possibly because of a read error. This chain links TRBV19 with TRBJ1-5; TRBD1 matches 7 bases. The CDR3 runs to 15 residues. The germline V gene encodes CDR1 LNHDA and CDR2 SQIVND (reference sequence). Here the CDR3 reads CASSIGDSPNQPQHF. CDR3 DNA sequence: TGTGCCAGTAGCATAGGGGACAGCCCGAATCAGCCCCAGCATTTT. The full variable domain, its missing parts supplied by reference TRBV19 and TRBJ1-5, is DGGITQSPKYLFRKEGQNVTLSCEQNLNHDAMYWYRQDPGQGLRLIYYSQIVNDFQKGDIAEGYSVSREKKESFPLTVTSAQKNPTAFYLCASSIGDSPNQPQHFGDGTRLSIL.

The rearrangement uses TRBV18 and TRBJ1-4; 7 bases line up with TRBD1. This CDR3 spans 14 amino acids. Germline V lookup: CDR1 KGHSH, CDR2 LQKENI. V lost 3 bases to trimming and J lost 3 bases; unmatched junction nucleotides: 1. CDR3 nucleotides: TGTGCCAGCTCACCCGGGACAGCTAATGAAAAACTGTTTTTT. Protein sequence: CASSPGTANEKLFF.

The chain carries TRBV2 and TRBJ2-1; the match to TRBD2 covers 10 bases. Germline CDR1 SNHLY, CDR2 FYNNEI. This CDR3 is 16 amino acids long. J lost 8 bases, V lost 3 bases, and 10 bases had no gene match. The CDR3 DNA is TGTGCCAGCAGTGATGGGCCTAGCGGGAGTATATATGAGCAGTTCTTC. Protein: CASSDGPSGSIYEQFF.

This chain connects TRBV6-5 to TRBJ2-7; TRBD1 matches 7 bases. Germline values: CDR1 MNHEY, CDR2 SVGAGI. The V gene end was trimmed by 4 bases and the J gene end by 6 bases; junction bases not matched to a gene: 3. The CDR3 is 12 residues long. The chain's CDR3 is CASSSGGREQYF. The DNA for the CDR3 is TGTGCCAGCAGTTCAGGGGGACGCGAGCAGTACTTC.

V gene TRBV11-2 combines with J gene TRBJ2-1, with D unresolved. Germline V gene lookup returns CDR1 SGHAT and CDR2 FQNNGV. The CDR3 is made up of 14 amino acids. Trimming stripped 1 base from V and 7 bases from J, with 11 bases between. In DNA form, the CDR3 reads TGTGCCAGCAGCTTAGTAGCCGGAAGGAATGAGCAGTTCTTC. It specifies CASSLVAGRNEQFF. The full variable domain, completed using reference TRBV11-2 and TRBJ2-1, is EAGVAQSPRYKIIEKRQSVAFWCNPISGHATLYWYQQILGQGPKLLIQFQNNGVVDDSQLPKDRFSAERLKGVDSTLKIQPAKLEDSAVYLCASSLVAGRNEQFFGPGTRLTVL.

This chain uses TRBV28 with TRBJ2-5, with TRBD2 identical over 11 bases. J gave up 4 bases and V 5 bases, and 9 bases lay outside the gene matches. The CDR3 runs 16 residues. The germline V gene encodes CDR1 MDHEN and CDR2 SYDVKM. The CDR3 DNA sequence: TGTGCCAGCAGTCCCCATAGCGGGAGGGCTTCAGAGACCCAGTACTTC. It translates to CASSPHSGRASETQYF.

This chain uses TRBV5-5 with TRBJ2-1, with D unclear. Germline lookup yields CDR1 SGHKS and CDR2 YYEKEE (reference sequence). This CDR3 comprises 13 residues. V was cut by 1 base and J by 9 bases, with 11 bases left in between. The CDR3 reads CASSLRDSGEQFF. The CDR3 DNA reads TGTGCCAGCAGCTTGAGGGATTCCGGTGAGCAGTTCTTC. Filled out from reference TRBV5-5 and TRBJ2-1, the complete variable domain reads DAGVTQSPTHLIKTRGQQVTLRCSPISGHKSVSWYQQVLGQGPQFIFQYYEKEERGRGNFPDRFSARQFPNYSSELNVNALLLGDSALYLCASSLRDSGEQFFGPGTRLTVL.

The J gene is TRBJ2-5, the V gene TRBV11-2; no reliable D call. This CDR3 contains 13 residues. Germline V gives CDR1 SGHAT, CDR2 FQNNGV. Trimming took 2 bases from V and 4 from J, leaving 8 bases between them. CDR3 sequence: CASSLLPRETQYF. The CDR3 DNA reads as TGTGCCAGCAGCTTACTTCCCAGAGAGACCCAGTACTTC.

The V and J genes are TRBV5-1 and TRBJ2-7; D perhaps matches TRBD2 (5 bases). CDR1 and CDR2 from the germline V gene are SGHRS and YFSETQ. The CDR3 is 14 residues long. Trimming removed 8 bases at V and 4 bases at J, with 19 bases between. CDR3 protein: CARRGPKVGYEQYF. CDR3 nucleotides: TGCGCCAGAAGAGGGCCCAAGGTGGGATACGAGCAGTACTTC.

The rearrangement links TRBV5-1 to TRBJ2-1; no definite D call. The CDR3 is 13 residues long. The germline V gene has CDR1 SGHRS and CDR2 YFSETQ. The germline V and J ends were trimmed by 1 base and 5 bases, with 7 bases remaining between them. CDR3 region: CASSLFRDNEQFF. The CDR3 DNA reads TGCGCCAGCAGCTTGTTCCGGGACAATGAGCAGTTCTTC.

The CDR3 nucleotides are TGTGCCAGCAGCTCCCATAGCGGCGAACAGTACTTC. Translation gives CASSSHSGEQYF. The rearrangement joins TRBV7-2 to TRBJ2-4; a possible D gene is TRBD2 (6 bases). V dropped 4 bases and J dropped 13 bases, with 14 bases sitting between them. The CDR3 runs 12 residues. CDR1 is SGHTA, CDR2 FQGNSA, per germline. Based on the CDR3 plus reference TRBV7-2 and TRBJ2-4, the full variable domain is GAGVSQSPSNKVTEKGKDVELRCDPISGHTALYWYRQSLGQGLEFLIYFQGNSAPDKSGLPSDRFSAERTGGSVSTLTIQRTQQEDSAVYLCASSSHSGEQYFGAGTRLSVL.

J is TRBJ1-6 and V is TRBV19; D is undetermined. Germline assignment: CDR1 LNHDA and CDR2 SQIVND (reference sequence). CDR3 length: 15 amino acids. V was pared by 11 bases and J by 1 base, with 15 bases between. The CDR3 DNA sequence: TGTGCCGAGGACGGTTTAGGATCCTATAATTCACCCCTCCACTTT. Amino acid sequence: CAEDGLGSYNSPLHF.